This T cell receptor beta chain was identified in a study of OX40 agonist ivuxolimab in advanced cancers. Sequencing was performed with immunoSEQ multiplex PCR; in TCRdb, only in-frame clones are kept and a portion is missing. The data hold approximately 63,000 clones, with about four fifths observed a single time. This CDR3 contains 14 residues. Germline trimming cut 4 bases from V and 7 bases from J; bases unmatched to any gene: 10. Germline CDR1 MGHRA, CDR2 YSYEKL. This sample comprised CD4+ or CD8+ T cells sorted from blood, obtained in a trial of the OX40 agonist ivuxolimab. The receptor comes from an adult with an advanced solid tumor such as melanoma, head and neck, liver or kidney cancer. The V gene is TRBV4-1, the J gene TRBJ2-7; 7 nucleotides match TRBD2. DNA for the CDR3: TGCGCCAGCAGCCCTGGGAGGGAGGATCAAGAGCAGTACTTC. Residues: CASSPGREDQEQYF.